The 23 T cell receptor beta chains listed next were all sequenced from one sample in a study of identical twins. TCRdb reprocessed the 5' RACE reads with MiXCR, giving one entry per CDR3 protein. The data contain fewer than 550,000 distinct CDR3 sequences, 15% of them singletons. The same data also went into a second study, on yellow fever vaccine responses in identical twins.

Source material: CD4+ T cells sorted from blood. All receptors come from a woman younger than 35 in good health.

This clonotype was counted only a few times. The rearrangement links TRBV3-1 to TRBJ1-5; TRBD1 aligns across 8 bases. The CDR3 sequence is 16 residues long. Germline loops: CDR1 LGHDT, CDR2 YNNKEL (reference sequence). The ends lost 1 base at V and 2 bases at J; junction bases unmatched: 4. The chain's CDR3 is CASSQGQGFGNQPQHF. The CDR3 DNA sequence: TGTGCCAGCAGCCAAGGACAGGGGTTTGGCAATCAGCCCCAGCATTTT.

This chain links TRBV6-1 with TRBJ1-1; D gene unclear. Trimming removed 6 bases at V and 0 bases at J, with 8 bases between. Germline CDR1 is MNHNS and CDR2 is SASEGT. The CDR3 has 13 amino acids. The CDR3: CASRPRVNTEAFF. DNA of the CDR3: TGTGCCAGCAGACCAAGGGTGAACACTGAAGCTTTCTTT.

The chain couples TRBV15 to TRBJ2-2, with 8 bases identical to TRBD2. With 1 base clipped from V and 5 bases from J, the junction kept 3 bases outside the gene matches. Germline values: CDR1 LNHNV, CDR2 YYDKDF (reference sequence). The CDR3 sequence is 15 residues long. CDR3 loop: CATSRAGGSTGELFF. Here the CDR3 DNA reads TGTGCCACCAGCAGAGCGGGAGGGTCTACCGGGGAGCTGTTTTTT.

This clonotype has just a few counts. V usage is TRBV20-1 and J usage is TRBJ2-3; the D call may be TRBD1 or TRBD2 (5 bases each). Germline V lookup: CDR1 DFQATT, CDR2 SNEGSKA (reference sequence). This CDR3 has 16 residues. V was trimmed by 5 bases and J by 1 base, leaving 19 bases between them. This CDR3 is CSAWPTGLRGTDTQYF. For the CDR3, the DNA is TGCAGTGCTTGGCCAACGGGGCTTAGGGGCACAGATACGCAGTATTTT.

In its sample, this clonotype was seen a few times. The rearrangement links TRBV15 to TRBJ2-3, with 9 nucleotides matching TRBD1. The CDR3 length is 16 residues. V gave up 0 bases and J gave up 3 bases; unmatched junction bases: 4. Germline CDR1 and CDR2: LNHNV and YYDKDF (reference sequence). CDR3 residues: CATSRDGGQGTDTQYF. For the CDR3, the DNA is TGTGCCACCAGCAGAGATGGCGGACAGGGGACAGATACGCAGTATTTT.

This clonotype has a handful of counts. The V gene is TRBV24-1, the J gene TRBJ2-1; 11 bases align to TRBD2. CDR1 and CDR2 from the germline V gene are KGHDR and SFDVKD. V shed 0 bases, J shed 8 bases, and the junction held 8 bases outside the gene matches. This CDR3 has 17 amino acids. CDR3 in DNA: TGTGCCACCAGTGATTTGATGGCTAGCGGGGGGAGGTATGAGCAGTTCTTC. This gives the protein CATSDLMASGGRYEQFF.

This clonotype was recorded a few times. The rearrangement uses TRBV28 and TRBJ2-7, with D possibly being TRBD1 or TRBD2 (5 bases each). The CDR3 covers 13 residues. CDR1 is MDHEN, CDR2 SYDVKM, per germline. The V and J ends lost 6 bases and 2 bases respectively, with 11 bases between them. In nucleotides, the CDR3 is TGTGCCAGCAGAACCGGGGACCCCTACGAGCAGTACTTC. Its translation is CASRTGDPYEQYF.

Ten or more counts support this clonotype. This chain uses TRBV10-3 with TRBJ2-1; D possibly uses TRBD1 or TRBD2 (6 bases each). The V gene lost 7 bases and the J gene lost 2 bases, with 12 bases spanning the gap. The CDR3 extends over 14 amino acids. Germline CDR1 and CDR2: ENHRY and SYGVKD. CDR3 coding DNA: TGTGCCATCACCCGGGGGCCGGCCTACAATGAGCAGTTCTTC. It translates to CAITRGPAYNEQFF.

This clonotype was observed a few times. The chain joins TRBV5-1 to TRBJ2-3; tentative D call: TRBD1 (6 bases). Trimming left V 4 bases short and J 0 bases short, with 15 bases between. Germline V lookup: CDR1 SGHRS, CDR2 YFSETQ. CDR3 length: 16 residues. CDR3 amino acids: CASSPTGLASTDTQYF. The CDR3 DNA is TGCGCCAGCAGCCCGACAGGACTTGCTAGCACAGATACGCAGTATTTT.

The chain has TRBV5-1 and TRBJ2-5; 8 positions agree with TRBD2. The J segment lost 5 bases and the V segment lost 0 bases, leaving 15 bases of the junction unmatched. The CDR3 consists of 18 residues. Germline V gives CDR1 SGHRS, CDR2 YFSETQ. CDR3 residues: CASSLDPRGSGKRETQYF. The CDR3 DNA reads TGCGCCAGCAGCTTGGATCCGAGGGGTAGCGGGAAAAGGGAGACCCAGTACTTC.

The rearrangement joins TRBV4-1 to TRBJ2-1; TRBD2 matches at 7 bases. V lost 0 bases to trimming and J lost 0 bases; unmatched junction nucleotides: 14. The CDR3 loop spans 20 amino acids. From germline, CDR1 is MGHRA and CDR2 YSYEKL. CDR3 coding DNA: TGCGCCAGCAGCCAAGAAGTTTATTCTAGCGGCAATAGCTCCTACAATGAGCAGTTCTTC. It codes for CASSQEVYSSGNSSYNEQFF.

This clonotype was detected ten times or more. This rearrangement joins TRBV12-3 or TRBV12-4 to TRBJ2-2, with D unresolved. CDR3 length: 12 amino acids. The V gene lost 1 base and the J gene lost 8 bases, with 5 bases spanning the gap. The CDR3 protein is CASSLVSGELFF. In DNA, the CDR3 is TGTGCCAGCAGTTTAGTCTCTGGGGAGCTGTTTTTT.

The sample holds many counts of this clonotype. The J gene is TRBJ2-7, the V gene TRBV20-1; perhaps TRBD1 as D (6 bases). The CDR3 contains 14 residues. Germline V gene sequence: CDR1 DFQATT, CDR2 SNEGSKA (reference sequence). With 3 bases removed from V and 2 bases from J, the gap between germline ends came to 14 bases. CDR3 nucleotide sequence: TGCAGTGCTAGTTCGGACAGACAAACCTACGAGCAGTACGTC. Its protein product is CSASSDRQTYEQYV.

This chain uses TRBV20-1 with TRBJ2-5; TRBD2 agrees at 10 bases. The CDR3 is made up of 18 amino acids. CDR1 and CDR2 from the germline V gene are DFQATT and SNEGSKA (reference sequence). V lost 6 bases, J lost 4 bases, and 20 bases stayed unmatched. The CDR3 DNA reads as TGCAGTGCCAGGGGGGTGCCTAGCGGGAGCTTGGTGGGAGAGACCCAGTACTTC. Translating gives CSARGVPSGSLVGETQYF.

The genes are TRBV6-1 and TRBJ2-1; 9 nucleotides match TRBD1. The length of the CDR3 is 15 residues. The trim removed 6 bases at V and 9 bases at J, leaving 12 bases unmatched. Germline V lookup: CDR1 MNHNS, CDR2 SASEGT. CDR3 sequence reads: CASSEPDRGFGEQFF. The DNA for the CDR3 is TGTGCCAGCAGCGAGCCGGACAGGGGATTCGGTGAGCAGTTCTTC.

This chain uses TRBV7-6 with TRBJ2-2; D not certain. The V gene's germline CDR1 is SGHVS and CDR2 FNYEAQ. The CDR3 has 13 residues. Trimming stripped 5 bases from V and 6 bases from J, with 10 bases between. For the CDR3, the DNA is TGTGCCAGCAGCCATTGGGCTGCCGGGGAGCTGTTTTTT. Its protein product is CASSHWAAGELFF.

The V gene is TRBV12-3 or TRBV12-4, the J gene TRBJ1-1, with D unclear. Trimming cost V 1 base and J 2 bases, with 8 bases left between them. The CDR3 is 14 amino acids. The CDR3: CASSLESRNTEAFF. The CDR3 DNA reads TGTGCCAGCAGTTTAGAGTCGAGAAACACTGAAGCTTTCTTT.

Ten or more counts support this clonotype. The chain links TRBV10-3 to TRBJ2-7, with TRBD1 matching over 7 bases. After removal of 5 bases from V and 1 base from J, the junction contained 2 bases not matched to a gene. Germline V CDR1 and CDR2: ENHRY, SYGVKD. The CDR3 has 13 residues. Here the CDR3 reads CAISRTGSYEQYF. As DNA, the CDR3 is TGTGCCATCAGTCGGACAGGTTCCTACGAGCAGTACTTC.

For this clonotype: At one end the junction does not follow the germline gene, possibly because of a read error. The gene calls are TRBV7-9 and TRBJ2-1; TRBD2 agrees at 11 bases. From germline, CDR1 is SEHNR and CDR2 FQNEAQ (reference sequence). The CDR3 contains 16 residues. CDR3 sequence reads: CAISPRLAGGVDEQFF. The DNA for the CDR3 is TGTGCCATCAGCCCACGGCTAGCGGGAGGAGTGGATGAGCAGTTCTTC.

This clonotype came up a few times. The V and J genes are TRBV10-3 and TRBJ2-1; weak D call: TRBD2 (7 bases). The V end was cut by 0 bases, the J end by 6 bases, with 15 bases between. Per germline, CDR1 ENHRY and CDR2 SYGVKD. This CDR3 has 16 amino acids. CDR3 protein: CAISESGAGAGNEQFF. For the CDR3, the DNA is TGTGCCATCAGTGAGTCAGGGGCGGGGGCAGGCAATGAGCAGTTCTTC.

This clonotype appeared a few times. V usage is TRBV11-2 and J usage is TRBJ2-5, with TRBD2 matching 9 bases. Germline CDR1 is SGHAT and CDR2 is FQNNGV. After removal of 2 bases from V and 4 bases from J, the junction contained 20 bases not matched to a gene. The CDR3 is 20 amino acids. In nucleotides, the CDR3 is TGTGCCAGCAGCTTATATCCCCCAAAGGGTTCGCGGGGGGGTAGAGAGACCCAGTACTTC. Translated: CASSLYPPKGSRGGRETQYF.

This clonotype has more than one count but fewer than ten. The chain recombines TRBV28 with TRBJ2-7; 12 positions match TRBD2. Germline trimming cut 2 bases from V and 4 bases from J; bases unmatched to any gene: 0. The CDR3 is 14 amino acids. The germline gives CDR1 MDHEN, CDR2 SYDVKM. The CDR3 region is CASSLGTSGYEQYV. The CDR3, as DNA: TGTGCCAGCAGTTTAGGGACTAGCGGGTACGAGCAGTACGTC.

This clonotype has only a few counts. V is TRBV3-1 and J is TRBJ2-5; the D gene is possibly TRBD1 (6 bases). The germline CDR1 and CDR2 sequences are LGHDT and YNNKEL (reference sequence). Trimming left V 7 bases short and J 1 base short, with 13 bases between. The CDR3 has 14 residues. The CDR3 here is CASNRGQLQETQYF. CDR3 nucleotide sequence: TGTGCCAGCAACAGAGGACAGCTCCAAGAGACCCAGTACTTC.